This TCR beta chain was found in a study of shared clonotypes between healthy human individuals. Researchers partitioned CD4+ cells into CD45RA+ naive and CD45RA-negative memory subsets. The study, taken as a whole, reports: When naive CD4 clonotypes were compared across several donors, about 4.8% were shared.

The CDR3 runs 15 residues. Germline loops: CDR1 SGHTA, CDR2 FQGTGA. V was cut by 5 bases and J by 6 bases, with 19 bases left in between. With regard to this clone: The antigen is unknown.

Some clones are missing from TCRdb's copy, which holds only in-frame ones; the method was immunoSEQ multiplex PCR. The table shows fewer than 850,000 clones, with approximately 79% occurring only once. Input material: memory CD4+ T cells sorted from blood. Noted subset: CD45RA-negative fraction. J is TRBJ1-1 and V is TRBV7-3; D might be TRBD1 (5 bases). This receptor was taken from a woman in her twenties or thirties in good health. In DNA form, the CDR3 reads TGTGCCAGCAGCCCTGGGGGAGGGGAAAGATCTGAAGCTTTCTTT. Its protein product is CASSPGGGERSEAFF.